The subject of this entry is one TCR beta chain. Its antigen is unidentified. This entry comes from a study of T cell responses to AZD1222 COVID-19 vaccine. The assay was immunoSEQ multiplex PCR, and TCRdb's table has in-frame clones only and misses some. The table has 100,000 to 150,000 clones, 85% to 95% seen once. Germline V CDR1 and CDR2: GTSNPN, SVGIG (reference sequence). V was trimmed by 1 base and J by 4 bases, leaving 16 bases between them. The CDR3 length is 15 residues. Study-wide results and caveats: Baseline antibody screening turned up just six seropositive AZD1222 recipients. White British donors predominated, females outnumbered males, and clonal diversity was possibly underestimated.

The clonotype originates from an adult in good health. This specimen was peripheral blood, taken on day 0 of AZD1222 vaccination. V gene TRBV30 combines with J gene TRBJ1-2, with D uncertain. CDR3 DNA: TGTGCCTGGAGTGGCCACACCGGGTCAGGCTATGGCTACACCTTC. Translated, it gives CAWSGHTGSGYGYTF.